This T cell receptor (beta chain) was identified during a study of cytomegalovirus exposure and HLA in healthy donors. Germline CDR1 SGHAT, CDR2 FQNNGV. V lost 0 bases and J 0 bases, leaving 9 bases between the germline ends. CDR3 length equals 15 residues. Comment on this clone: The target antigen is unknown.

The PCR contained 60 Vbeta and 13 Jbeta primers. Clones were sequenced by immunoSEQ multiplex PCR, and TCRdb holds only the in-frame ones, with some missing. The sample records 150,000 to 200,000 clones, 65% to 85% being singletons. Study-level results: Most TCRs appeared rarely, but some public TCRs recurred in many donors.

V gene TRBV11-2 combines with J gene TRBJ2-7, with no clear D. The TCR comes from a male donor in good health and CMV-seropositive. Sequencing was carried out using PBMCs. CDR3 nucleotide sequence: TGTGCCAGCAGCTTAGACTCGACAAGCTCCTACGAGCAGTACTTC. Translating it yields CASSLDSTSSYEQYF.